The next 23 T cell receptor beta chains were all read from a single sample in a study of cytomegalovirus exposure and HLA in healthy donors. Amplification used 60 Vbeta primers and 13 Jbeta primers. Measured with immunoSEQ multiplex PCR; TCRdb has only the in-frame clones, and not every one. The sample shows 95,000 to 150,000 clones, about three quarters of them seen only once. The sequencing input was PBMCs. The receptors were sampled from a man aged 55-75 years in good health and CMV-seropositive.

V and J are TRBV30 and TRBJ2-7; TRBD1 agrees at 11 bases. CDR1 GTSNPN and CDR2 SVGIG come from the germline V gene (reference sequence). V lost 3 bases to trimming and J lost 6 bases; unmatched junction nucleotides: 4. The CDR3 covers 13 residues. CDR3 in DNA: TGTGCCTGGAGCCGGACAGGGGGCGGCGAGCAGTACTTC. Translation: CAWSRTGGGEQYF.

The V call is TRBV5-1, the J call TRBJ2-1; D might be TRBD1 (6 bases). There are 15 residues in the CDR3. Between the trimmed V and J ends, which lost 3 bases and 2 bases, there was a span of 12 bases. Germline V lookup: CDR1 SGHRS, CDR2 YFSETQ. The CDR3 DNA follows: TGCGCCAGCAGCTACGGACAGACCACCTACAATGAGCAGTTCTTC. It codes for CASSYGQTTYNEQFF.

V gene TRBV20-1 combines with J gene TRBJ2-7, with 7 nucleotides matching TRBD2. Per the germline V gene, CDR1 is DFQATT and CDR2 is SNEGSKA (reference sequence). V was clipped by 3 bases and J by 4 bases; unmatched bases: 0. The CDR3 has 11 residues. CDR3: CSASGRYEQYF. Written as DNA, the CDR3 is TGCAGTGCTAGCGGGAGGTACGAGCAGTACTTC.

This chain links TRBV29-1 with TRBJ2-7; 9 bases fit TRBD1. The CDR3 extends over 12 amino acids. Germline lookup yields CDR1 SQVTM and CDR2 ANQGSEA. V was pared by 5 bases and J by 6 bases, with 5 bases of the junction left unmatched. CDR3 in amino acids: CSVWGQGREQYF. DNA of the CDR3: TGCAGCGTTTGGGGACAGGGTCGCGAGCAGTACTTC.

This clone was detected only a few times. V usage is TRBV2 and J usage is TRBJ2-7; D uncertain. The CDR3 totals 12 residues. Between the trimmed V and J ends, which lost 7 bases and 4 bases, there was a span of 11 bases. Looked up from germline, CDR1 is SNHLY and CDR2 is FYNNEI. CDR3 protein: CASNAAVYEQYF. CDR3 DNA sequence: TGTGCCAGCAACGCGGCGGTTTACGAGCAGTACTTC.

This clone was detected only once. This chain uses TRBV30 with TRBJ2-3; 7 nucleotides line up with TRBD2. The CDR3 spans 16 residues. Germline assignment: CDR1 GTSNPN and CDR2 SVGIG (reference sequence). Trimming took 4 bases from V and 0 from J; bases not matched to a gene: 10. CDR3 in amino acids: CAWTPRGGQSTDTQYF. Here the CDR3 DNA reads TGTGCCTGGACCCCACGGGGAGGGCAAAGCACAGATACGCAGTATTTT.

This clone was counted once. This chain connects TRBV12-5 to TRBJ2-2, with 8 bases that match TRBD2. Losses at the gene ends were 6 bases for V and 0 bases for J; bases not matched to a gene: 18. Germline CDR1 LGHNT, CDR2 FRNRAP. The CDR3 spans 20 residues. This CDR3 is CASGAVRAGGLLTNTGELFF. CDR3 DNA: TGTGCTAGTGGCGCGGTCCGGGCGGGGGGTCTTTTAACGAACACCGGGGAGCTGTTTTTT.

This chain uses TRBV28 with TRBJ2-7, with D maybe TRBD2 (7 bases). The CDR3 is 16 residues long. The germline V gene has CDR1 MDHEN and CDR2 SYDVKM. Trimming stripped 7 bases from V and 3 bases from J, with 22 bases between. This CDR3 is CASTSRRGGTIYEQYF. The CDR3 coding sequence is TGTGCCAGCACCTCTAGAAGGGGGGGGACTATCTACGAGCAGTACTTC.

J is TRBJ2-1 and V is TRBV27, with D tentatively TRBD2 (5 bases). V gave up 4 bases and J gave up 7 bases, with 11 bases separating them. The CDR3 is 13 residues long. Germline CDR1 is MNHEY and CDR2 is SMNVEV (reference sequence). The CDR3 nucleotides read TGTGCCAGCAGTTCGAGAGGGCGGAATGAGCAGTTCTTC. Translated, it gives CASSSRGRNEQFF.

CDR3 sequence (DNA): TGTGCCAGCAGCCGGGACAGGGACGGCGAGCAGTACTTC. This gives the protein CASSRDRDGEQYF. The chain links TRBV11-3 to TRBJ2-7; 9 positions match TRBD1. After removal of 5 bases from V and 6 bases from J, the junction contained 5 bases not matched to a gene. CDR1 is SGHNT and CDR2 is YENEEA in the germline V gene. This CDR3 has 13 amino acids.

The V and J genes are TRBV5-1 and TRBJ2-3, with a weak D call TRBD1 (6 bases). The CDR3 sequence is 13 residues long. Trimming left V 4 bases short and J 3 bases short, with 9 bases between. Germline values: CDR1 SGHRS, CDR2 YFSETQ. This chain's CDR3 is CASSAQGTDTQYF. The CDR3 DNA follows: TGCGCCAGCAGCGCGCAGGGGACAGATACGCAGTATTTT.

CDR3 residues: CASSLGDRQETQYF. For the CDR3, the DNA is TGCGCCAGCAGCTTGGGGGACAGACAAGAGACCCAGTACTTC. V and J are TRBV5-1 and TRBJ2-5, with 7 bases matching TRBD1. V lost 0 bases to trimming and J lost 2 bases; unmatched junction nucleotides: 1. The CDR3 is made up of 14 amino acids. Germline V CDR1 and CDR2: SGHRS, YFSETQ.

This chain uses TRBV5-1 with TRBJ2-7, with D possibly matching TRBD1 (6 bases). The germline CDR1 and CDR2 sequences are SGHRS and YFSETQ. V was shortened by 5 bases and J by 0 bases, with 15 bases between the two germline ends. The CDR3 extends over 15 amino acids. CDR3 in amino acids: CASSPKRGSSYEQYF. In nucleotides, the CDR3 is TGCGCCAGCAGTCCGAAGAGGGGGAGCTCCTACGAGCAGTACTTC.

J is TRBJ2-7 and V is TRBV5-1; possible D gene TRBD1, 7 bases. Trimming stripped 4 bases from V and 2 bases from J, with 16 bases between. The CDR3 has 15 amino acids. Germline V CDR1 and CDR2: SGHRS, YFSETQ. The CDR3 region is CASSPSGGGTYEQYF. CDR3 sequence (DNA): TGCGCCAGCAGCCCCTCCGGAGGGGGCACCTACGAGCAGTACTTC.

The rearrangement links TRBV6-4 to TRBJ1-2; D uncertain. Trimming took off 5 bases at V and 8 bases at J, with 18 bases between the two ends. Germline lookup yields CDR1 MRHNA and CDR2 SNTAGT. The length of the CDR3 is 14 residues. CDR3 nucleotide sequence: TGTGCCAGCAGTTCCGATTACCAACTCTCCGGCTACACCTTC. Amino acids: CASSSDYQLSGYTF.

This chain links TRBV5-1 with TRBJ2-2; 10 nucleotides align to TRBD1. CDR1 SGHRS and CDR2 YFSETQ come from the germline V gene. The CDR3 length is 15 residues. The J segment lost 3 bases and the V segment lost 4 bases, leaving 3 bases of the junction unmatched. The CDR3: CASSTGTGDTGELFF. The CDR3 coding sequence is TGCGCCAGCAGCACCGGGACAGGGGACACCGGGGAGCTGTTTTTT.

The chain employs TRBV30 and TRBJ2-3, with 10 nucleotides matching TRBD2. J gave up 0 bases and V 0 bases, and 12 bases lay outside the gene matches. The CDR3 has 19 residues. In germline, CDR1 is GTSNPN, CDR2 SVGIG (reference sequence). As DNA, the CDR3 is TGTGCCTGGAGTGTAGTTACTAGCGGGGCGATTCTTAGCACAGATACGCAGTATTTT. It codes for CAWSVVTSGAILSTDTQYF.

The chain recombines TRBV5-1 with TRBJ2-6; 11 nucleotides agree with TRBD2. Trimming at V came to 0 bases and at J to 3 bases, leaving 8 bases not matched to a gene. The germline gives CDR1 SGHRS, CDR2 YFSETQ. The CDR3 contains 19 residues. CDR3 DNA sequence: TGCGCCAGCAGCTTGGCCTCACTAGCGGGAGCCGGTGGGGCCAACGTCCTGACTTTC. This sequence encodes CASSLASLAGAGGANVLTF.

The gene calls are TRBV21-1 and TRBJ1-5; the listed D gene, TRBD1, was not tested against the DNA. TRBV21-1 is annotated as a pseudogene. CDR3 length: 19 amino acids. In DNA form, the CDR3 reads TGTGCCAGCATCTTAAGGGGTCAGGGGGGAATTCAAAGCAATCAGCCCCAGCATTTT. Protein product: CASILRGQGGIQSNQPQHF.

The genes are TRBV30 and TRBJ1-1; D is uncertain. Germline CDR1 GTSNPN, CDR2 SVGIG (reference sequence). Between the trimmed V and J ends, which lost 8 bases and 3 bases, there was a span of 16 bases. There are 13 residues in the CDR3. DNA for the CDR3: TGTGCCCGGGAGGATGAGAGGGACACTGAAGCTTTCTTT. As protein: CAREDERDTEAFF.

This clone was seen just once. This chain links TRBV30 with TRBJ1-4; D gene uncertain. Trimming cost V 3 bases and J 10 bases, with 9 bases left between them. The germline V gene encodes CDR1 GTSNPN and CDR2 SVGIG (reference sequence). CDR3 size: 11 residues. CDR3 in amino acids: CAWRAEGKLFF. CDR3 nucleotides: TGTGCCTGGAGGGCAGAGGGAAAACTGTTTTTT. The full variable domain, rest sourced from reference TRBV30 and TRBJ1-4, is SQTIHQWPATLVQPVGSPLSLECTVEGTSNPNLYWYRQAAGRGLQLLFYSVGIGQISSEVPQNLSASRPQDRQFILSSKKLLLSDSGFYLCAWRAEGKLFFGSGTQLSVL.

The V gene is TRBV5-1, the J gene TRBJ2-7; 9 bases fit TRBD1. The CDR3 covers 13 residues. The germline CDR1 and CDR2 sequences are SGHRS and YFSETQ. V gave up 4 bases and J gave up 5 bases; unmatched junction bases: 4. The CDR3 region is CASSGTGIHEQYF. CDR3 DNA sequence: TGCGCCAGCAGCGGGACAGGGATCCACGAGCAGTACTTC.

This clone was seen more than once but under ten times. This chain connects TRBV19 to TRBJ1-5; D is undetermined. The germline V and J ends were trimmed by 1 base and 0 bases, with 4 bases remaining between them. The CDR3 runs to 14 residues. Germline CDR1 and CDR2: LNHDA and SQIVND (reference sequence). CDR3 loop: CASSIGYSNQPQHF. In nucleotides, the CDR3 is TGTGCCAGTAGTATAGGCTATAGCAATCAGCCCCAGCATTTT.